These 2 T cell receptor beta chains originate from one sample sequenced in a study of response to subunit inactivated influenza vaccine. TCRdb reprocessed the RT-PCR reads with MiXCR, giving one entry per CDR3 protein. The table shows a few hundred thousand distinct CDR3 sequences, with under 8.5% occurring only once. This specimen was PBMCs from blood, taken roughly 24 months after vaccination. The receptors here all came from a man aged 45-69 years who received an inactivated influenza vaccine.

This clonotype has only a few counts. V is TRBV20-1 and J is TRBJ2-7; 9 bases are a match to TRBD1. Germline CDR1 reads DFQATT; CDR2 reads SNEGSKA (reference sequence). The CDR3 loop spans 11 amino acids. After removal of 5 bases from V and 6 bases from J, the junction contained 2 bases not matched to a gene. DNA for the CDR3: TGCAGTGCTCAGACAGGGGGCGAGCAGTACTTC. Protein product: CSAQTGGEQYF.

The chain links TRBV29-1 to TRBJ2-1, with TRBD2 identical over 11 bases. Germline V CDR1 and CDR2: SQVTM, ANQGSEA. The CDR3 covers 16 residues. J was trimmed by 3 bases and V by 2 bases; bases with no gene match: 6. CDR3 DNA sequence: TGCAGCGTTGAAACTAGCGGGAGTCAAGGCTACAATGAGCAGTTCTTC. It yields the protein CSVETSGSQGYNEQFF.